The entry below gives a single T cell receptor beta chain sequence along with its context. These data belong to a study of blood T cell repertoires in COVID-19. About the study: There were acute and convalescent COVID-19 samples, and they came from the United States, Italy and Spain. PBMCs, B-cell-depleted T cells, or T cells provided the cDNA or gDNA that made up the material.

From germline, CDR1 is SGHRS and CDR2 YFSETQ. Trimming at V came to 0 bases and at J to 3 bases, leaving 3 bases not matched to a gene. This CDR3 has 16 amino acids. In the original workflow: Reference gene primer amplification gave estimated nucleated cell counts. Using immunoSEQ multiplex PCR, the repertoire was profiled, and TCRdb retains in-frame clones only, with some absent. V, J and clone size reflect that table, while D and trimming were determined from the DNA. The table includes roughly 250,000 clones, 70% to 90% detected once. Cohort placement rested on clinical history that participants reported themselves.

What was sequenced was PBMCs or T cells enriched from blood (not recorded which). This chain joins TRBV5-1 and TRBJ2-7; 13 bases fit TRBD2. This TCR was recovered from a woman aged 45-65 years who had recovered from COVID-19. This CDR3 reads CASSLGLAGGLYEQYF. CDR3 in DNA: TGCGCCAGCAGCTTGGGACTAGCGGGAGGCCTCTACGAGCAGTACTTC.